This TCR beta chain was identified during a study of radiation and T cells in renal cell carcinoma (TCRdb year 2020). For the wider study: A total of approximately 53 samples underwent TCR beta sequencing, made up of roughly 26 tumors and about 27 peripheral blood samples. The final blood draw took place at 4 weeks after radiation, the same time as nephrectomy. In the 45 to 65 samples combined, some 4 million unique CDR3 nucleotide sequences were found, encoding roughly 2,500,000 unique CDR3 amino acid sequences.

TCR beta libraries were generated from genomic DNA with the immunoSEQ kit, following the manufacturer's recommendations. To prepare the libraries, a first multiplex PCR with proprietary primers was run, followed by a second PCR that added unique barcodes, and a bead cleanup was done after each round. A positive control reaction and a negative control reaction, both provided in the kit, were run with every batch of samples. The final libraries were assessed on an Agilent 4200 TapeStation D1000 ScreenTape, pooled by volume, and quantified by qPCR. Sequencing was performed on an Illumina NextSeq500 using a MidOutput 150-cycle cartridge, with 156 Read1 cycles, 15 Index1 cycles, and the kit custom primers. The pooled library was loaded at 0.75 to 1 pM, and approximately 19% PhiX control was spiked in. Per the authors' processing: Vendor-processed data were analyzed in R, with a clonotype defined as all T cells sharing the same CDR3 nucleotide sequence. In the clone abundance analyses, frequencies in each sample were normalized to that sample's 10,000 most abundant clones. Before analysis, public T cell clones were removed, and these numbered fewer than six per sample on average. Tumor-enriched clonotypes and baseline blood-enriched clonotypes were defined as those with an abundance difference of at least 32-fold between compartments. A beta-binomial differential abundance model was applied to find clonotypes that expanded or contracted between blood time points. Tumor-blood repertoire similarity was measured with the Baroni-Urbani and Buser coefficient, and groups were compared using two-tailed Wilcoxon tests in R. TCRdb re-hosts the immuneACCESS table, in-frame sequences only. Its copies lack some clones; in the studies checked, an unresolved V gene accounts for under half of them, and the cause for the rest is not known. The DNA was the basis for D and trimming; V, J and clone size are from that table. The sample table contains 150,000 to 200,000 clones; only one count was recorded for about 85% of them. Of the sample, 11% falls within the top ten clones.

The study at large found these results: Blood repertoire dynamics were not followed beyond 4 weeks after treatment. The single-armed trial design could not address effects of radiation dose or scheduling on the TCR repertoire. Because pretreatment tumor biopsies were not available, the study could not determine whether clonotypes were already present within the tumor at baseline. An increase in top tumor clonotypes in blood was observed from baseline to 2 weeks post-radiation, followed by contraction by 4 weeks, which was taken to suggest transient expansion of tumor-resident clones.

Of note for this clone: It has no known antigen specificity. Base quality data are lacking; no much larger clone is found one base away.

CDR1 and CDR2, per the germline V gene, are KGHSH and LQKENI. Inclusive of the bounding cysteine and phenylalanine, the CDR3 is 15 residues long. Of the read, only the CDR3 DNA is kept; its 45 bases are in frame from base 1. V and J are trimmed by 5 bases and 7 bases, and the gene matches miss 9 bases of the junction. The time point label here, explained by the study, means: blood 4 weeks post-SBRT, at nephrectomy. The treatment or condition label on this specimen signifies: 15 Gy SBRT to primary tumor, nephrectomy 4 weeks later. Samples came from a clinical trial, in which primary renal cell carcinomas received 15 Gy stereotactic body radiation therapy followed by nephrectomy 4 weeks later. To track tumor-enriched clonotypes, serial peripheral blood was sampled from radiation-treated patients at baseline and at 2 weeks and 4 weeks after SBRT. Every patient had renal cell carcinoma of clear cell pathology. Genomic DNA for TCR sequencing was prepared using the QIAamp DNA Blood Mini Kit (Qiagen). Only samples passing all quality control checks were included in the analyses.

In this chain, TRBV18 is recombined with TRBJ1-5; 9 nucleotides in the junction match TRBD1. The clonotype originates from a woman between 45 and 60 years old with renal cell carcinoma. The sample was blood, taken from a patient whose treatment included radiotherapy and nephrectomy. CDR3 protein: CASSKEQGAGQPQHF. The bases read TGTGCCAGCTCAAAAGAACAGGGGGCAGGCCAGCCCCAGCATTTT.